The 28 T cell receptor beta chains below were found in one sample sequenced in a study of T-cell memory formation after mild COVID-19. TCRdb reanalysed the 5' RACE reads using MiXCR and keeps one entry per CDR3 protein. Of tens of thousands of distinct CDR3 sequences listed, 13% are singletons. Sequencing was carried out using PBMCs or a T cell subset sorted from them (not recorded which). These receptors were obtained from an adult woman who had mild COVID-19 (a few samples of this study predate the infection). Cell type and time point are not known.

This chain connects TRBV6-5 to TRBJ1-4; D remains unclear. The germline V and J ends were trimmed by 0 bases and 4 bases, with 9 bases remaining between them. There are 15 residues in the CDR3. CDR1 MNHEY and CDR2 SVGAGI come from the germline V gene. CDR3 DNA: TGTGCCAGCAGTTACTCAGGCAGACTTAATGAAAAACTGTTTTTT. This codes for CASSYSGRLNEKLFF.

This clonotype showed up just a few times. The CDR3 region is CSVDPGVNTGELFF. In DNA form, the CDR3 reads TGCAGCGTTGACCCCGGGGTTAACACCGGGGAGCTGTTTTTT. The chain couples TRBV29-1 to TRBJ2-2; D perhaps matches TRBD2 (5 bases). The CDR3 consists of 14 residues. V was cut by 3 bases and J by 2 bases, with 10 bases left in between. Germline V gene sequence: CDR1 SQVTM, CDR2 ANQGSEA.

This clonotype was observed once. The chain joins TRBV29-1 to TRBJ2-7, with 7 bases that match TRBD1. Trimming removed 7 bases from V and 7 bases from J; junction bases left unmatched: 13. Germline CDR1 reads SQVTM; CDR2 reads ANQGSEA. This CDR3 spans 13 amino acids. The CDR3 loop reads CSAGDSHISEQYF. The CDR3 DNA reads TGCAGCGCCGGGGACAGCCACATTTCTGAGCAGTACTTC.

This clonotype was detected only a few times. Here the CDR3 DNA reads TGTGCCAGCAGCTTAGTTGAGGGGGTATCCTCACCCCTCCACTTT. Its protein product is CASSLVEGVSSPLHF. J is TRBJ1-6 and V is TRBV7-4; D possibly corresponds to TRBD1 (6 bases). Germline V gene lookup returns CDR1 SGHVT and CDR2 SQSDAQ. The CDR3 consists of 15 residues. Trimming took off 1 base at V and 10 bases at J, with 14 bases between the two ends.

This clonotype showed up just a few times. In DNA, the CDR3 is TGCAGCGTTAGGGACTACACGTACAATGAGCAGTTCTTC. This encodes CSVRDYTYNEQFF. This chain links TRBV29-1 with TRBJ2-1; 7 bases align to TRBD2. Germline CDR1 is SQVTM and CDR2 is ANQGSEA. J lost 4 bases, V lost 5 bases, and 5 bases had no gene match. The CDR3 extends over 13 amino acids.

This clonotype was seen repeatedly, ten times or more. The chain has TRBV7-9 and TRBJ2-3; D is possibly TRBD2 (6 bases). The V gene lost 1 base and the J gene lost 6 bases, with 17 bases spanning the gap. This CDR3 contains 16 residues. CDR1 is SEHNR and CDR2 is FQNEAQ in the germline V gene (reference sequence). The CDR3 region has the DNA TGTGCCAGCAGCTTAGTCGGTAGCGGCTTAGGGGATACGCAGTATTTT. Amino acids: CASSLVGSGLGDTQYF.

The chain joins TRBV29-1 to TRBJ2-2; D call uncertain. This CDR3 has 12 amino acids. The ends were cut back, 7 bases at V and 1 base at J, with 7 bases in the middle. Germline V gene lookup returns CDR1 SQVTM and CDR2 ANQGSEA. For the CDR3, the DNA is TGCAGCGGATCGGAGAACACCGGGGAGCTGTTTTTT. Translating it yields CSGSENTGELFF.

This chain joins TRBV30 and TRBJ2-7; D remains unclear. Germline CDR1 is GTSNPN and CDR2 is SVGIG (reference sequence). The CDR3 is made up of 12 amino acids. With 2 bases removed from V and 1 base from J, the gap between germline ends came to 6 bases. The CDR3 loop is CAWSSLSYEQYF. CDR3 nucleotide sequence: TGTGCCTGGAGTAGTCTTTCCTACGAGCAGTACTTC.

V is TRBV5-1 and J is TRBJ1-1; D unclear. There are 13 residues in the CDR3. V was pared by 0 bases and J by 7 bases, with 10 bases between. CDR1 and CDR2 from the germline V gene are SGHRS and YFSETQ. The DNA for the CDR3 is TGCGCCAGCAGCTTGGTTGGGTTGCATGAAGCTTTCTTT. Translating it yields CASSLVGLHEAFF.

The chain recombines TRBV4-2 with TRBJ1-2; 7 bases align to TRBD1. The CDR3 is 16 amino acids. The germline V gene has CDR1 LGHNA and CDR2 YNFKEQ. Trimming removed 3 bases from V and 4 bases from J; junction bases left unmatched: 11. The CDR3 reads CASSHDGTVKVYGYTF. As DNA, the CDR3 is TGTGCCAGCAGCCACGACGGGACAGTCAAGGTCTATGGCTACACCTTC.

This clonotype appeared a few times. The rearrangement links TRBV6-4 to TRBJ1-1; no clear D. The CDR3 length is 14 residues. Germline CDR1 and CDR2: MRHNA and SNTAGT. V was trimmed by 6 bases and J by 4 bases, leaving 15 bases between them. DNA of the CDR3: TGTGCCAGCAGCCCGGACCCCGAGGGCACTGAAGCTTTCTTT. It is translated as CASSPDPEGTEAFF.

This clonotype was counted only a few times. The chain uses TRBV16 and TRBJ2-1; 9 nucleotides match TRBD2. V trimming: 0 bases; J trimming: 3 bases; junction bases outside the gene matches: 3. The CDR3 is 16 residues long. Germline CDR1 and CDR2: KGHSY and FQNENV. CDR3 in amino acids: CASSQSPSGVYNEQFF. The CDR3 bases are TGTGCCAGCAGCCAATCACCTAGCGGGGTCTACAATGAGCAGTTCTTC.

This chain uses TRBV20-1 with TRBJ2-7; weak D call: TRBD1 (6 bases). Trimming removed 6 bases from V and 4 bases from J, with 19 bases in between. From germline, CDR1 is DFQATT and CDR2 SNEGSKA (reference sequence). This CDR3 is built from 14 residues. CDR3 protein: CSANPIGDMYEQYF. CDR3 nucleotides: TGCAGTGCAAACCCCATCGGGGACATGTACGAGCAGTACTTC.

This clonotype was picked up a small number of times. This chain links TRBV7-9 with TRBJ2-1, with 9 bases matching TRBD1. J gave up 9 bases and V 5 bases, and 11 bases lay outside the gene matches. The CDR3 loop spans 15 amino acids. Looked up from germline, CDR1 is SEHNR and CDR2 is FQNEAQ (reference sequence). CDR3 sequence: CASSRRDRAQGEQFF. In nucleotides, the CDR3 is TGTGCCAGCAGCCGCCGGGACAGGGCTCAGGGTGAGCAGTTCTTC.

The V and J genes are TRBV27 and TRBJ2-3, with D possibly matching TRBD2 (5 bases). The CDR3 is 13 amino acids. CDR1 is MNHEY and CDR2 is SMNVEV in the germline V gene (reference sequence). Trimming removed 5 bases at V and 3 bases at J, with 9 bases between. The CDR3 sequence: CASSGLGTDTQYF. The CDR3 region has the DNA TGTGCCAGCAGTGGACTCGGAACAGATACGCAGTATTTT.

The rearrangement uses TRBV9 and TRBJ1-1, with 7 nucleotides matching TRBD1. Trimming removed 3 bases from V and 5 bases from J; junction bases left unmatched: 4. Germline V gene data show CDR1 as SGDLS and CDR2 as YYNGEE. The CDR3 sequence is 13 residues long. The chain's CDR3 is CASSEQGWTEAFF. CDR3 in DNA: TGTGCCAGCAGCGAACAGGGGTGGACTGAAGCTTTCTTT.

V is TRBV27 and J is TRBJ2-3; TRBD2 is a possible D gene (5 bases). V was trimmed by 4 bases and J by 2 bases, leaving 16 bases between them. The length of the CDR3 is 16 residues. In germline, CDR1 is MNHEY, CDR2 SMNVEV (reference sequence). The DNA for the CDR3 is TGTGCCAGCAGTTCACTGACTAAGACTCTCACAGATACGCAGTATTTT. Its protein is CASSSLTKTLTDTQYF.

This clonotype turned up a few times. A read error may account for a junction end that differs from germline. J is TRBJ1-5 and V is TRBV7-8; 7 bases fit TRBD1. Germline CDR1 and CDR2: SGHVS and FQNEAQ. The length of the CDR3 is 16 residues. The CDR3 DNA follows: TGTGCCAGCAGCTTAACTTTTAGAGGGGGCAAACAGCCCCAGCATTTT. Translation gives CASSLTFRGGKQPQHF. Variable domain in full (rest from reference TRBV7-8 and TRBJ1-5): GAGVSQSPRYKVAKRGQDVALRCDPISGHVSLFWYQQALGQGPEFLTYFQNEAQLDKSGLPSDRFFAERPEGSVSTLKIQRTQQEDSAVYLCASSLTFRGGKQPQHFGDGTRLSIL.

This clonotype was detected a few times. This chain joins TRBV12-3 or TRBV12-4 and TRBJ2-1; 7 nucleotides agree with TRBD1. This CDR3 region has 13 residues. Unmatched junction bases numbered 4, after V lost 5 bases and J lost 6 bases. The DNA of the CDR3 is TGTGCCAGCAGTCCGGACAGGCCCAATGAGCAGTTCTTC. Its protein is CASSPDRPNEQFF.

The chain uses TRBV18 and TRBJ2-1, with D hard to call. Per germline, CDR1 KGHSH and CDR2 LQKENI. Trimming removed 6 bases at V and 10 bases at J, with 10 bases between. This CDR3 spans 11 amino acids. CDR3 in DNA: TGTGCCAGCTCGCGCGCCTCGGAGCAGTTCTTC. It yields the protein CASSRASEQFF.

The chain joins TRBV7-9 to TRBJ2-5; 8 nucleotides match TRBD2. The CDR3 contains 16 residues. From germline, CDR1 is SEHNR and CDR2 FQNEAQ (reference sequence). Trimming cost V 1 base and J 0 bases; bases outside gene matches: 4. For the CDR3, the DNA is TGTGCCAGCAGCTTAGGAGCGGGGGAATACCAAGAGACCCAGTACTTC. Amino acids: CASSLGAGEYQETQYF.

The sample holds many counts of this clonotype. This chain connects TRBV4-1 to TRBJ2-7, with TRBD1 matching over 7 bases. The CDR3 runs 16 residues. Trimming took 4 bases from V and 3 from J; bases not matched to a gene: 12. The germline CDR1 and CDR2 sequences are MGHRA and YSYEKL. CDR3 loop: CASSLQQQGELYEQYF. CDR3 bases: TGCGCCAGCAGCCTCCAGCAGCAGGGGGAACTCTACGAGCAGTACTTC.

The chain combines TRBV12-3 or TRBV12-4 with TRBJ2-1; D is unclear. V shed 3 bases and J shed 4 bases, with 13 bases lying between them. The CDR3 contains 15 residues. The CDR3 sequence: CASSFPPGTYNEQFF. The CDR3 DNA follows: TGTGCCAGCAGTTTTCCCCCAGGTACATACAATGAGCAGTTCTTC.

The CDR3 bases are TGTGCCAGCAGCCCCGGACCGGAGGATTCAGATACGCAGTATTTT. It yields the protein CASSPGPEDSDTQYF. The chain is built from TRBV7-6 and TRBJ2-3, with D tentatively TRBD2 (5 bases). This CDR3 has 15 residues. V lost 5 bases to trimming and J lost 4 bases, with 16 bases between them. From germline, CDR1 is SGHVS and CDR2 FNYEAQ.

This CDR3 is CASSLGSGYRAQFF. The CDR3 DNA follows: TGTGCCAGCAGCTTAGGTTCAGGTTACAGAGCCCAGTTCTTC. V is TRBV7-8 and J is TRBJ2-1; D is undetermined. V lost 1 base to trimming and J lost 13 bases, with 17 bases between them. Per germline, CDR1 SGHVS and CDR2 FQNEAQ. The CDR3 is made up of 14 amino acids.

This clonotype was observed a few times. The J gene is TRBJ2-7, the V gene TRBV6-5; TRBD1 aligns across 9 bases. The germline V gene has CDR1 MNHEY and CDR2 SVGAGI. The J segment lost 6 bases and the V segment lost 5 bases, leaving 8 bases of the junction unmatched. This CDR3 region has 14 residues. This chain's CDR3 is CASSGGQGASEQYF. The CDR3 coding sequence is TGTGCCAGCAGTGGGGGACAGGGAGCTTCCGAGCAGTACTTC.

CDR3 DNA: TGTGCCAGCAGCTTCGAGGGGCTTACAGATACGCAGTATTTT. Protein sequence: CASSFEGLTDTQYF. The chain links TRBV7-3 to TRBJ2-3; either TRBD1 or TRBD2 may fit D (5 bases each). Trimming left V 3 bases short and J 3 bases short, with 10 bases between. CDR3 length: 14 residues. Germline CDR1 reads SGHTA; CDR2 reads FQGTGA.

V and J are TRBV7-9 and TRBJ2-7; maybe TRBD2 (6 bases). The CDR3 is 16 residues long. V was cut by 2 bases and J by 2 bases, with 16 bases left in between. Germline V gives CDR1 SEHNR, CDR2 FQNEAQ (reference sequence). The CDR3 DNA follows: TGTGCCAGCAGCTTAAGGGGTGGGAGGAACACCTACGAGCAGTACTTC. Encoded protein: CASSLRGGRNTYEQYF.